The present TCR beta chain was sequenced within a study of T cell responses to AZD1222 COVID-19 vaccine. Study results and limitations: Recipients of two AZD1222 doses showed rising Spike-specific TCR breadth and depth. Repertoires in all cases were sampled only once the peak T cell response had passed. Clonal diversity may have been underestimated, and the donors were mostly white British, with more females than males.

Assay: immunoSEQ multiplex PCR; the TCRdb copy retains only in-frame clones and omits some. The data hold around 130,000 clones, with approximately 93% observed a single time. Note on this clone: Its antigen is currently unknown.

Germline V gene data show CDR1 as MNHEY and CDR2 as SVGEGT. The CDR3 consists of 14 residues. V gave up 4 bases and J gave up 4 bases; unmatched junction bases: 4. J is TRBJ2-7 and V is TRBV6-2 or TRBV6-3; 10 nucleotides agree with TRBD2. The clonotype originates from an adult in good health. The sample was peripheral blood, taken on day 0 of AZD1222 vaccination. The CDR3 DNA reads as TGTGCCAGCAGTTCACTAGCGGGGCTATACGAGCAGTACTTC. Protein product: CASSSLAGLYEQYF.